The clone carrying this TCR beta chain was seen only a few times. This sample was taken from a study of identifying expanded T cells in peripheral blood. The CDR3 extends over 16 amino acids. V gave up 0 bases and J gave up 6 bases, with 17 bases separating them. Germline V gene sequence: CDR1 MNHEY, CDR2 SMNVEV (reference sequence). TCRdb's table, derived via immunoSEQ multiplex PCR, lists solely in-frame clones and lacks some. The table has some 95,000 clones, around 86% seen once. The receptor's source is a person between 18 and 70 years old in good health. The rearrangement uses TRBV27 and TRBJ1-1; tentative D call: TRBD1 (5 bases). Specimen: blood. The chain's CDR3 is CASSLSLGQGASEAFF. The CDR3 nucleotides are TGTGCCAGCAGTTTATCTTTAGGGCAGGGAGCGTCTGAAGCTTTCTTT.